These 29 T cell receptor beta chains originate from one sample sequenced in a study of T cells in localized non-small cell lung cancer. Clones were sequenced by immunoSEQ multiplex PCR, and TCRdb holds only the in-frame ones, with some missing. The profile shows about 27,000 clones, about 85% of them singletons. This sample comprised peripheral blood, obtained before any cancer treatment. Receptor source: a female donor older than 55 with stage II squamous cell lung carcinoma.

CDR3 in amino acids: CASSSGQVWGYTF. The DNA for the CDR3 is TGTGCCAGCAGTTCTGGACAGGTGTGGGGCTACACCTTC. The chain is built from TRBV7-2 and TRBJ1-2, with 7 bases matching TRBD1. CDR1 and CDR2 from the germline V gene are SGHTA and FQGNSA. This CDR3 is 13 amino acids long. Trimming cost V 6 bases and J 8 bases; bases outside gene matches: 9.

The rearrangement joins TRBV19 to TRBJ1-1; D is possibly TRBD1 (5 bases). Germline V CDR1 and CDR2: LNHDA, SQIVND (reference sequence). V was trimmed by 1 base and J by 8 bases, leaving 5 bases between them. This CDR3 comprises 11 residues. The CDR3 DNA follows: TGTGCCAGTAGTATAGGGACAGAAGCTTTCTTT. Its translation: CASSIGTEAFF.

This chain links TRBV29-1 with TRBJ2-7; D remains ambiguous. This CDR3 spans 15 amino acids. Trimming stripped 7 bases from V and 2 bases from J, with 21 bases between. The germline V gene encodes CDR1 SQVTM and CDR2 ANQGSEA. CDR3 region: CSAATTGPNPYEQYF. DNA of the CDR3: TGCAGCGCTGCCACCACCGGGCCCAATCCCTACGAGCAGTACTTC.

CDR3 loop: CAWSADQGDTEAFF. CDR3 sequence (DNA): TGTGCCTGGAGTGCAGACCAAGGGGACACTGAAGCTTTCTTT. The chain has TRBV30 and TRBJ1-1, with D maybe TRBD1 (5 bases). CDR3 length equals 14 residues. Looked up from germline, CDR1 is GTSNPN and CDR2 is SVGIG (reference sequence). Trimming cost V 1 base and J 3 bases, with 12 bases left between them.

The chain joins TRBV7-7 to TRBJ2-2; 11 bases agree with TRBD1. Per germline, CDR1 SSHAT and CDR2 FNYEAQ (reference sequence). The trim removed 5 bases at V and 5 bases at J, leaving 7 bases unmatched. The CDR3 consists of 16 residues. As DNA, the CDR3 is TGTGCCAGCAGCACGGGGACAGGGGGATCTACCGGGGAGCTGTTTTTT. Translated, it gives CASSTGTGGSTGELFF.

This clone is a singleton in its sample. The genes are TRBV19 and TRBJ2-1; D possibly corresponds to TRBD2 (6 bases). Germline CDR1 LNHDA, CDR2 SQIVND (reference sequence). This CDR3 has 14 residues. V was trimmed by 6 bases and J by 3 bases, leaving 12 bases between them. Here the CDR3 reads CASSGRISYNEQFF. Written as DNA, the CDR3 is TGTGCCAGTAGCGGGAGAATTAGCTACAATGAGCAGTTCTTC.

The CDR3 is CASSQDHGTAGYGYTF. The CDR3 DNA is TGCGCCAGCAGCCAAGATCACGGGACCGCGGGGTATGGCTACACCTTC. The chain recombines TRBV4-3 with TRBJ1-2, with TRBD1 as a possible D gene (5 bases). The CDR3 runs 16 residues. Per the germline V gene, CDR1 is LGHNA and CDR2 is YSLEER. Trimming took 0 bases from V and 5 from J, leaving 16 bases between them.

The V gene is TRBV9, the J gene TRBJ2-3, with 7 bases that match TRBD2. This CDR3 spans 16 amino acids. Germline V lookup: CDR1 SGDLS, CDR2 YYNGEE. V lost 2 bases and J lost 6; bases outside the gene matches: 12. CDR3 sequence (DNA): TGTGCCAGCAGCGTCCGTGGGGGGGATCAATTTGATACGCAGTATTTT. Amino acids: CASSVRGGDQFDTQYF.

J is TRBJ2-7 and V is TRBV19; no clear D. This CDR3 is 13 amino acids long. V was shortened by 4 bases and J by 3 bases, with 10 bases between the two germline ends. Germline lookup yields CDR1 LNHDA and CDR2 SQIVND (reference sequence). This CDR3 is CASSTQRNYEQYF. In nucleotides, the CDR3 is TGTGCCAGTAGTACTCAACGGAACTACGAGCAGTACTTC.

In DNA, the CDR3 is TGTGCCAGCAGCTTGGCGGGCCTACAAGGCGACGAGCAGTACTTC. Amino acid sequence: CASSLAGLQGDEQYF. This rearrangement joins TRBV5-5 to TRBJ2-7; D gene uncertain. Trimming took 0 bases from V and 5 from J, leaving 15 bases between them. The CDR3 consists of 15 residues. Germline V gene lookup returns CDR1 SGHKS and CDR2 YYEKEE (reference sequence).

The chain has TRBV5-7 and TRBJ1-5, with 10 bases lining up with TRBD1. TRBV5-7 is filed as an ORF, its function uncertain. The CDR3 consists of 18 residues. The trim removed 3 bases at V and 2 bases at J, leaving 11 bases unmatched. CDR3 protein: CASSCRDRGRRRNQPQHF. The CDR3 bases are TGTGCCAGCAGCTGCCGGGACAGGGGTAGGAGGCGCAATCAGCCCCAGCATTTT.

This chain joins TRBV14 and TRBJ1-6; D gene uncertain. The V gene's germline CDR1 is SGHDN and CDR2 FVKESK. The CDR3 extends over 15 amino acids. V lost 0 bases and J 7 bases, leaving 10 bases between the germline ends. The CDR3 coding sequence is TGTGCCAGCAGCCAAGATAGACGGTGGAATTCACCCCTCCACTTT. This encodes CASSQDRRWNSPLHF. Variable domain in full (rest from reference TRBV14 and TRBJ1-6): EAGVTQFPSHSVIEKGQTVTLRCDPISGHDNLYWYRRVMGKEIKFLLHFVKESKQDESGMPNNRFLAERTGGTYSTLKVQPAELEDSGVYFCASSQDRRWNSPLHFGNGTRLTVT.

The rearrangement joins TRBV14 to TRBJ2-1; 11 bases agree with TRBD2. Germline lookup yields CDR1 SGHDN and CDR2 FVKESK. The CDR3 consists of 15 residues. V shed 2 bases, J shed 4 bases, and the junction held 1 base outside the gene matches. As DNA, the CDR3 is TGTGCCAGCAGCCAACTAGCGGGGGGTTACAATGAGCAGTTCTTC. This encodes CASSQLAGGYNEQFF.

V and J are TRBV10-1 and TRBJ2-1; D may correspond to TRBD1 or TRBD2 (5 bases each). CDR3 length equals 16 residues. The germline CDR1 and CDR2 sequences are WNHNN and SYGVQD (reference sequence). Trimming left V 0 bases short and J 0 bases short, with 9 bases between. CDR3 sequence: CASSESGDSSYNEQFF. The DNA for the CDR3 is TGCGCCAGCAGTGAGTCGGGAGACAGCTCCTACAATGAGCAGTTCTTC.

This chain joins TRBV6-5 and TRBJ2-2; D possibly corresponds to TRBD2 (6 bases). Per the germline V gene, CDR1 is MNHEY and CDR2 is SVGAGI. This CDR3 spans 15 amino acids. With 2 bases removed from V and 6 bases from J, the gap between germline ends came to 13 bases. CDR3 protein: CASSYKYSSAGELFF. CDR3 DNA sequence: TGTGCCAGCAGTTACAAGTATTCTAGCGCCGGGGAGCTGTTTTTT.

The chain joins TRBV2 to TRBJ2-5, with a tentative D call TRBD2 (5 bases). This CDR3 has 14 amino acids. V gave up 2 bases and J gave up 2 bases, with 9 bases separating them. CDR1 SNHLY and CDR2 FYNNEI come from the germline V gene. CDR3 coding DNA: TGTGCCAGCAGTGAAACTCCGGGGCAAGAGACCCAGTACTTC. As protein: CASSETPGQETQYF.

This clone has only one observation. The genes are TRBV28 and TRBJ2-7; D uncertain. CDR1 is MDHEN, CDR2 SYDVKM, per germline. CDR3 length equals 12 residues. The V and J ends lost 6 bases and 6 bases respectively, with 12 bases between them. The chain's CDR3 is CASRAIVGEQYF. CDR3 DNA sequence: TGTGCCAGCAGAGCCATCGTCGGCGAGCAGTACTTC.

This chain connects TRBV6-1 to TRBJ2-5; D gene unclear. Trimming took 5 bases from V and 5 from J, leaving 6 bases between them. Germline V lookup: CDR1 MNHNS, CDR2 SASEGT. The length of the CDR3 is 11 residues. The CDR3, as DNA: TGTGCCAGCAGTACTGGTGAGACCCAGTACTTC. Its translation is CASSTGETQYF.

The chain links TRBV28 to TRBJ2-5, with 7 nucleotides matching TRBD1. The V and J ends lost 7 bases and 5 bases, in that order; junction bases with no gene match: 13. The CDR3 runs to 15 residues. Per germline, CDR1 MDHEN and CDR2 SYDVKM. The CDR3 reads CASTLGQVRVETQYF. CDR3 in DNA: TGTGCCAGCACCCTAGGACAGGTCCGTGTGGAGACCCAGTACTTC. Combining the CDR3 with reference TRBV28 and TRBJ2-5 gives the whole variable domain DVKVTQSSRYLVKRTGEKVFLECVQDMDHENMFWYRQDPGLGLRLIYFSYDVKMKEKGDIPEGYSVSREKKERFSLILESASTNQTSMYLCASTLGQVRVETQYFGPGTRLLVL.

CDR3 sequence reads: CASSLGPGLNQPQHF. As DNA, the CDR3 is TGTGCCAGCAGCTTAGGGCCAGGGCTCAATCAGCCCCAGCATTTT. V and J are TRBV7-2 and TRBJ1-5; the D gene is possibly TRBD1 (5 bases). The CDR3 runs to 15 residues. V dropped 1 base and J dropped 3 bases, with 10 bases sitting between them. Germline values: CDR1 SGHTA, CDR2 FQGNSA. Supplemented by reference TRBV7-2 and TRBJ1-5, the full variable domain reads GAGVSQSPSNKVTEKGKDVELRCDPISGHTALYWYRQSLGQGLEFLIYFQGNSAPDKSGLPSDRFSAERTGGSVSTLTIQRTQQEDSAVYLCASSLGPGLNQPQHFGDGTRLSIL.

V and J are TRBV7-9 and TRBJ2-7, with no clear D. CDR1 is SEHNR, CDR2 FQNEAQ, per germline (reference sequence). Trimming left V 3 bases short and J 6 bases short, with 15 bases between. The CDR3 contains 14 residues. As DNA, the CDR3 is TGTGCCAGCAGCTTTGGGCCGAGAATCACCGAGCAGTACTTC. The encoded protein is CASSFGPRITEQYF. The full variable domain, rest sourced from reference TRBV7-9 and TRBJ2-7, is DTGVSQNPRHKITKRGQNVTFRCDPISEHNRLYWYRQTLGQGPEFLTYFQNEAQLEKSRLLSDRFSAERPKGSFSTLEIQRTEQGDSAMYLCASSFGPRITEQYFGPGTRLTVT.

The genes are TRBV30 and TRBJ2-7, with D tentatively TRBD2 (5 bases). Germline V gene sequence: CDR1 GTSNPN, CDR2 SVGIG (reference sequence). Deletions cut 3 bases from V and 4 bases from J, with 7 bases between. This CDR3 has 11 amino acids. The chain's CDR3 is CAWRRDYEQYF. CDR3 DNA: TGTGCCTGGAGACGGGATTACGAGCAGTACTTC.

The count of this clone is one. The chain combines TRBV9 with TRBJ2-5, with 8 positions matching TRBD2. The CDR3 covers 15 residues. The germline CDR1 and CDR2 sequences are SGDLS and YYNGEE. The V segment lost 0 bases and the J segment 1 base; nucleotides outside the gene matches: 2. The CDR3 loop is CASSVGGGLQETQYF. The CDR3 DNA is TGTGCCAGCAGCGTAGGCGGGGGGCTCCAAGAGACCCAGTACTTC.

The chain uses TRBV19 and TRBJ1-2; 9 positions match TRBD1. J gave up 5 bases and V 3 bases, and 7 bases lay outside the gene matches. The CDR3 is 15 amino acids. Germline-derived CDR1 and CDR2 are LNHDA and SQIVND (reference sequence). CDR3 coding DNA: TGTGCCAGTAGTATCTCACGAGGACAGGGGTATGGCTACACCTTC. Translated: CASSISRGQGYGYTF. The entire variable domain, with the rest obtained from reference TRBV19 and TRBJ1-2, is as follows: DGGITQSPKYLFRKEGQNVTLSCEQNLNHDAMYWYRQDPGQGLRLIYYSQIVNDFQKGDIAEGYSVSREKKESFPLTVTSAQKNPTAFYLCASSISRGQGYGYTFGSGTRLTVV.

The rearrangement links TRBV2 to TRBJ2-7, with 12 bases that match TRBD2. Germline assignment: CDR1 SNHLY and CDR2 FYNNEI. V lost 6 bases to trimming and J lost 3 bases; unmatched junction nucleotides: 3. There are 14 residues in the CDR3. CDR3: CASSPTSGSYEQYF. In DNA, the CDR3 is TGTGCCAGCAGCCCGACTAGCGGGAGCTACGAGCAGTACTTC.

This sequence joins TRBV7-2 and TRBJ1-2; TRBD1 might be the D (6 bases). Germline loops: CDR1 SGHTA, CDR2 FQGNSA. The CDR3 contains 16 residues. The V gene lost 2 bases and the J gene lost 4 bases, with 17 bases spanning the gap. The CDR3 loop is CASSLNMGGPSYGYTF. CDR3 nucleotides: TGTGCCAGCAGCTTAAACATGGGGGGGCCCTCCTATGGCTACACCTTC.

The V call is TRBV6-6, the J call TRBJ1-5; unclear D gene. The germline V gene encodes CDR1 MNHNY and CDR2 SVGAGI (reference sequence). V was clipped by 8 bases and J by 0 bases, with 14 bases between them. CDR3 length equals 15 residues. CDR3 in amino acids: CASGPGASSNQPQHF. The CDR3 coding sequence is TGTGCCAGCGGACCCGGAGCCTCTAGCAATCAGCCCCAGCATTTT.

This chain uses TRBV27 with TRBJ1-5; D perhaps matches TRBD1 (6 bases). The CDR3 contains 12 residues. CDR1 MNHEY and CDR2 SMNVEV come from the germline V gene (reference sequence). Trimming left V 7 bases short and J 5 bases short, with 9 bases between. The chain's CDR3 is CASKRGDQPQHF. The CDR3 DNA follows: TGTGCCAGCAAGAGGGGGGATCAGCCCCAGCATTTT.

V usage is TRBV28 and J usage is TRBJ2-1; no clear D. CDR3 size: 17 residues. The V gene's germline CDR1 is MDHEN and CDR2 SYDVKM. V was cut by 2 bases and J by 1 base, with 15 bases left in between. CDR3: CASSLPSWPASYNEQFF. The CDR3 DNA follows: TGTGCCAGCAGTTTACCTTCGTGGCCTGCTTCCTACAATGAGCAGTTCTTC.